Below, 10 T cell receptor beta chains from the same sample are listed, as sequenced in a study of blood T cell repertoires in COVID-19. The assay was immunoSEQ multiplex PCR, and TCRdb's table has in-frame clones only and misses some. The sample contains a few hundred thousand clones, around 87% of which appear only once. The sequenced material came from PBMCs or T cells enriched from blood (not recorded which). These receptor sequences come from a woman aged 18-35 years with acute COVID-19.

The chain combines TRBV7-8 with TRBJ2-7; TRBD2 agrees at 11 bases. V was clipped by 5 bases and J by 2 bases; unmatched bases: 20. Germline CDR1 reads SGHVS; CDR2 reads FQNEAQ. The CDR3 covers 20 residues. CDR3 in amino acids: CASSARKTSGMVQGTYEQYF. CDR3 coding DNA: TGTGCCAGCAGCGCGAGAAAGACTAGCGGGATGGTACAGGGGACCTACGAGCAGTACTTC.

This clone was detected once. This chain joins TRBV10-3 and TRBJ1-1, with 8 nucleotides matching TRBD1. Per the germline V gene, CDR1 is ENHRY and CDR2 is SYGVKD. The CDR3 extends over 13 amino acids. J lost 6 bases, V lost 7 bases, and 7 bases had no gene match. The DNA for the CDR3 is TGTGCCATCACCGGGACAGGAAGCTCTGAAGCTTTCTTT. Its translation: CAITGTGSSEAFF.

CDR3 loop: CASSLVGASYEQYF. CDR3 DNA sequence: TGTGCCAGCAGCTTGGTAGGGGCCTCCTACGAGCAGTACTTC. The chain joins TRBV5-6 to TRBJ2-7; tentative D call: TRBD1 (5 bases). CDR3 size: 14 residues. The germline CDR1 and CDR2 sequences are SGHDT and YYEEEE. V dropped 0 bases and J dropped 0 bases, with 7 bases sitting between them.

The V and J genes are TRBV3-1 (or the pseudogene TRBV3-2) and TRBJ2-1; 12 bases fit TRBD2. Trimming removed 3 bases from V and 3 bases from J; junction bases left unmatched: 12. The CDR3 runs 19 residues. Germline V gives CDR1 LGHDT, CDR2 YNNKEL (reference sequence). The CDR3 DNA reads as TGTGCCAGCAGCCATCAACGGGGGGGACTAGCGGGCTACTACAATGAGCAGTTCTTC. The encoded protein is CASSHQRGGLAGYYNEQFF.

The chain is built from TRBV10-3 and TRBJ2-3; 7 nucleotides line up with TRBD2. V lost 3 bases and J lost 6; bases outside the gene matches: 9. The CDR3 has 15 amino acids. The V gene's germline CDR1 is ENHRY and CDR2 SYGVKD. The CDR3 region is CAISELASGGDTQYF. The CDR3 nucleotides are TGTGCCATCAGTGAACTCGCTAGCGGAGGGGATACGCAGTATTTT.

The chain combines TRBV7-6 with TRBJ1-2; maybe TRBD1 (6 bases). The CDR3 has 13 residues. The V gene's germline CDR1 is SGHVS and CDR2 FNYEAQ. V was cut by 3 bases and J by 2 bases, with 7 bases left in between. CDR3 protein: CASSFTGNYGYTF. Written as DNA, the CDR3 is TGTGCCAGCAGCTTCACAGGGAACTATGGCTACACCTTC. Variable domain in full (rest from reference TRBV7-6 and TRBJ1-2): GAGVSQSPRYKVTKRGQDVALRCDPISGHVSLYWYRQALGQGPEFLTYFNYEAQQDKSGLPNDRFSAERPEGSISTLTIQRTEQRDSAMYRCASSFTGNYGYTFGSGTRLTVV.

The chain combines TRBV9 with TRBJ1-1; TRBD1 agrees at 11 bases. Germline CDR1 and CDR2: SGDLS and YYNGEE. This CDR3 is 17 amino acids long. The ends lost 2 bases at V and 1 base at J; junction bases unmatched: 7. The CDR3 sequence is CASSVFGTGGWNTEAFF. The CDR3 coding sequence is TGTGCCAGCAGCGTTTTCGGGACAGGGGGTTGGAACACTGAAGCTTTCTTT.

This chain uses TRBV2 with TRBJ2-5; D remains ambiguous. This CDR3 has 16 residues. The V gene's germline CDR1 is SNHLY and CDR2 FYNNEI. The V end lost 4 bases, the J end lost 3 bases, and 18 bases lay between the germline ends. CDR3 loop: CASSVGFQRNKETQYF. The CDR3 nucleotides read TGTGCCAGCAGTGTCGGGTTCCAGAGGAATAAAGAGACCCAGTACTTC.

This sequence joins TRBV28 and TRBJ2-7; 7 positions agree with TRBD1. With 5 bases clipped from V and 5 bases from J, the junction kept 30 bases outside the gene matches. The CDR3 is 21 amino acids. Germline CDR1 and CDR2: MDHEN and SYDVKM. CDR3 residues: CASSPHWGARGQKHSYDEQYF. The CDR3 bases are TGTGCCAGCAGTCCCCATTGGGGTGCTCGGGGACAGAAACATTCCTACGACGAGCAGTACTTC.

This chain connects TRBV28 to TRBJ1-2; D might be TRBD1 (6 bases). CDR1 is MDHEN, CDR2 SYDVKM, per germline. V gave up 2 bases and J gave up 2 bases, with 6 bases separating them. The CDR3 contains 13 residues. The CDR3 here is CASSLQGNYGYTF. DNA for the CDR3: TGTGCCAGCAGTTTACAGGGGAACTATGGCTACACCTTC.